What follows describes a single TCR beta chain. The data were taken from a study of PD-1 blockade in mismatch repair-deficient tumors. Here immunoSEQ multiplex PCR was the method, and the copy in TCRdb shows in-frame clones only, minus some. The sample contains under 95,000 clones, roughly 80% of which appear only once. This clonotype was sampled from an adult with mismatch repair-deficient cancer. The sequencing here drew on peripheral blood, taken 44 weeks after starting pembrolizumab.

Here the CDR3 DNA reads TGCAGCGTTGACCCTAGCGGGACCTTAAGCTCCTACAATGAGCAGTTCTTC. It yields the protein CSVDPSGTLSSYNEQFF. The chain has TRBV29-1 and TRBJ2-1, with TRBD2 matching 9 bases. Germline lookup yields CDR1 SQVTM and CDR2 ANQGSEA. J gave up 0 bases and V 3 bases, and 9 bases lay outside the gene matches. CDR3 length: 17 amino acids.